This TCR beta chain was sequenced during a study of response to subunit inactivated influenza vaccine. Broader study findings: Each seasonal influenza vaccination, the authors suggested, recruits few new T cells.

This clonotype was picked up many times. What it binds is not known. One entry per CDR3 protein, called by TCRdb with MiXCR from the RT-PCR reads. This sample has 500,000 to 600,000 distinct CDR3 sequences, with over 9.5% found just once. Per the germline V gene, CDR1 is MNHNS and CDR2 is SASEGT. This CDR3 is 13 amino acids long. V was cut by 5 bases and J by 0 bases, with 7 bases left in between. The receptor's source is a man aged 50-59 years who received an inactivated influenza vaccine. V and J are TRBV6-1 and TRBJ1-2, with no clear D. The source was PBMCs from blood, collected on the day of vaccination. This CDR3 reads CASSISPNYGYTF. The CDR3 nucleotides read TGTGCCAGCAGTATAAGCCCTAACTATGGCTACACCTTC.